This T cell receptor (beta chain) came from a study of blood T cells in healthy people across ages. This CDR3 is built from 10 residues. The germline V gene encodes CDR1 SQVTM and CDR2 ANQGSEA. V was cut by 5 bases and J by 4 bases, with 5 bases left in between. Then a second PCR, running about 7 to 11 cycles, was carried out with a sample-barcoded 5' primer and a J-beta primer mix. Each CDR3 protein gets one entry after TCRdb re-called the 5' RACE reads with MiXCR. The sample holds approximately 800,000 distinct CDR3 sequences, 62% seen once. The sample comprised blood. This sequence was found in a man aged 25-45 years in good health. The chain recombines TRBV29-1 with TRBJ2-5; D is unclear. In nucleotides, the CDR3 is TGCAGCGTTTTTGCAGAGACCCAGTACTTC. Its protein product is CSVFAETQYF.